This T cell receptor (beta chain) was captured by sequencing in a study of cytomegalovirus exposure and HLA in healthy donors. Study conclusions and caveats: Accurate prediction of most subjects' HLA-A and HLA-B alleles from TCR beta sequences was reported. About 87% or about 30% of the time was how often most TCR beta V segments were productive, according to an earlier analysis.

CDR3 size: 16 residues. Per the germline V gene, CDR1 is SGDLS and CDR2 is YYNGEE. Unmatched junction bases numbered 10, after V lost 3 bases and J lost 3 bases. Primers included in the PCR were 60 Vbeta and 13 Jbeta primers. Only in-frame clones appear in the TCRdb table, and some are missing; sequencing was by immunoSEQ multiplex PCR. This table holds 100,000 to 150,000 clones, about four fifths found once. As to this clone: Its matching antigen is unknown.

The chain links TRBV9 to TRBJ1-2; TRBD1 aligns across 8 bases. The sequencing sample was made of PBMCs. This TCR came from a male donor in good health and CMV-seronegative. The CDR3 here is CASSARTGTGYYGYTF. For the CDR3, the DNA is TGTGCCAGCAGCGCTAGGACAGGGACCGGCTACTATGGCTACACCTTC.